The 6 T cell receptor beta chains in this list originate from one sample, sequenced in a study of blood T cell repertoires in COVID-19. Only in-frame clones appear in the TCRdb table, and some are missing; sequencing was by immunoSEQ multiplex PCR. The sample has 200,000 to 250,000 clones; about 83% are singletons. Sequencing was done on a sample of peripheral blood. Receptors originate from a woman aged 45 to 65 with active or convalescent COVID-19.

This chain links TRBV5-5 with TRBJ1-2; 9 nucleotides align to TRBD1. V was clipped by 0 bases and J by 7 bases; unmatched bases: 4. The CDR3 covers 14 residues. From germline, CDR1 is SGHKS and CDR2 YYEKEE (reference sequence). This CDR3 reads CASSLEGTGFGYTF. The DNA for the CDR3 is TGTGCCAGCAGCTTGGAGGGGACAGGGTTTGGCTACACCTTC.

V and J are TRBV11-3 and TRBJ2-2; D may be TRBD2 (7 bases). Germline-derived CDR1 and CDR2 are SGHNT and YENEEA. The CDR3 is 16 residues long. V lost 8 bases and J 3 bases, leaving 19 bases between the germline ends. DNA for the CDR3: TGTGCCAGCTCTGGGGGGGGGCTCACGGACACCGGGGAGCTGTTTTTT. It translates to CASSGGGLTDTGELFF.

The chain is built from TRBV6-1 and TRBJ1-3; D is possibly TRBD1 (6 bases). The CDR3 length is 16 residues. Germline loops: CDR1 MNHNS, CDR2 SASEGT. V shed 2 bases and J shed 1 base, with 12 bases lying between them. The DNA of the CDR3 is TGTGCCAGCAGTGAAATCTGGACAGCTTCTGGAAACACCATATATTTT. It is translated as CASSEIWTASGNTIYF.

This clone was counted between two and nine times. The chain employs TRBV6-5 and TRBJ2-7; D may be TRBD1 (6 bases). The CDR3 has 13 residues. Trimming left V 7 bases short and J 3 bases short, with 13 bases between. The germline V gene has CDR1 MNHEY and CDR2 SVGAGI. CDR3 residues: CASTSGHHYEQYF. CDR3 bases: TGTGCCAGCACTTCGGGACACCACTACGAGCAGTACTTC.

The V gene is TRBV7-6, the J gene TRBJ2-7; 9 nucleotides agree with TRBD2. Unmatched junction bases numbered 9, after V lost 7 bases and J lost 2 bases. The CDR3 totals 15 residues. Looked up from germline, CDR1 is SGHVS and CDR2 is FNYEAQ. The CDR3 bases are TGTGCCAGCACCCCAGCAGGGACTAGCACCTACGAGCAGTACTTC. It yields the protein CASTPAGTSTYEQYF.

CDR3 coding DNA: TGTGCCAGCAGCGAAGAGGTCAGCGGGGACACAGATACGCAGTATTTT. It codes for CASSEEVSGDTDTQYF. This chain connects TRBV7-7 to TRBJ2-3; 7 bases align to TRBD2. V dropped 5 bases and J dropped 2; count of bases not matched to a gene: 10. Germline-derived CDR1 and CDR2 are SSHAT and FNYEAQ (reference sequence). CDR3 size: 16 residues.